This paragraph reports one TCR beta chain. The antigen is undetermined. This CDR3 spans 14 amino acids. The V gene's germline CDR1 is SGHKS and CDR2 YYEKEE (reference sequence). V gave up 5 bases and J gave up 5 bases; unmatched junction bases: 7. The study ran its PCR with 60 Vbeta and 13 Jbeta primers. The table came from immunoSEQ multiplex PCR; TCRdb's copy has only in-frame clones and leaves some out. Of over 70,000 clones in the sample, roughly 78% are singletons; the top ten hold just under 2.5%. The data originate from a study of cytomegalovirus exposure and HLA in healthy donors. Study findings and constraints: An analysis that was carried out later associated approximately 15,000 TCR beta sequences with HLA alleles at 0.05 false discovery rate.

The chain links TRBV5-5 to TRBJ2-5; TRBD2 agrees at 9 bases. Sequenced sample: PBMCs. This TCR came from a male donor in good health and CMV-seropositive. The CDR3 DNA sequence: TGTGCCAGCAGTCTAGTTACTAGCGGGGAGACCCAGTACTTC. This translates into CASSLVTSGETQYF.